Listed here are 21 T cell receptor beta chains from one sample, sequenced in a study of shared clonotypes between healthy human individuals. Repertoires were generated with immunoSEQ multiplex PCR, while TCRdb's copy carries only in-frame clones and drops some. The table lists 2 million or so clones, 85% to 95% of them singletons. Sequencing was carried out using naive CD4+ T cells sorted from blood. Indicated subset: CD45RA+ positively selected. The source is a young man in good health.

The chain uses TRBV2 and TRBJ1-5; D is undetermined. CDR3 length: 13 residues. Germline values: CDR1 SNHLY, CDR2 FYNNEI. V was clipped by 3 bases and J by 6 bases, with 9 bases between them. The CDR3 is CASSDPRRQPQHF. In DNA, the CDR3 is TGTGCCAGCAGTGATCCGCGGCGTCAGCCCCAGCATTTT.

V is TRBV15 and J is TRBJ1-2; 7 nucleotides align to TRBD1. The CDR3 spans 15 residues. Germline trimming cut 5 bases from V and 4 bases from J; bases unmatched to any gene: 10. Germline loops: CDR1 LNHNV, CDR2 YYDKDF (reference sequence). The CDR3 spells CATSLPQWTGYGYTF. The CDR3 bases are TGTGCCACCAGCCTTCCTCAATGGACAGGCTATGGCTACACCTTC. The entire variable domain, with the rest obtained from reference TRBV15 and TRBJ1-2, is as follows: DAMVIQNPRYQVTQFGKPVTLSCSQTLNHNVMYWYQQKSSQAPKLLFHYYDKDFNNEADTPDNFQSRRPNTSFCFLDIRSPGLGDTAMYLCATSLPQWTGYGYTFGSGTRLTVV.

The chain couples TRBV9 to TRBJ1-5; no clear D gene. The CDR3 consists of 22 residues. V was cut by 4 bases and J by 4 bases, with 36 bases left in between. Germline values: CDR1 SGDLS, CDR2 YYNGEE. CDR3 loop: CASSTHPMAVPGTPGGNQPQHF. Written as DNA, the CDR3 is TGTGCCAGCAGCACTCACCCTATGGCTGTTCCGGGCACCCCGGGAGGGAATCAGCCCCAGCATTTT.

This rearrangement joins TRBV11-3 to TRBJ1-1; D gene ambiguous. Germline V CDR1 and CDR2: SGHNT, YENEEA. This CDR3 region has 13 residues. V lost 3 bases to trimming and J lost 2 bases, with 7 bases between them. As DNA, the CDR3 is TGTGCCAGCAGCTTTGAGGTTAACACTGAAGCTTTCTTT. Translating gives CASSFEVNTEAFF. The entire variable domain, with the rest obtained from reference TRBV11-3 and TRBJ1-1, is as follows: EAGVVQSPRYKIIEKKQPVAFWCNPISGHNTLYWYLQNLGQGPELLIRYENEEAVDDSQLPKDRFSAERLKGVDSTLKIQPAELGDSAVYLCASSFEVNTEAFFGQGTRLTVV.

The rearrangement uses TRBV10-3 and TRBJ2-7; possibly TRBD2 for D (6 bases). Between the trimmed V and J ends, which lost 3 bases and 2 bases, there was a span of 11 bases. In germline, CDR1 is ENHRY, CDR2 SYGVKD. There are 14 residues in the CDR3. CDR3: CAISDGREAYEQYF. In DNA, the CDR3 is TGTGCCATCAGTGATGGCAGGGAGGCCTACGAGCAGTACTTC.

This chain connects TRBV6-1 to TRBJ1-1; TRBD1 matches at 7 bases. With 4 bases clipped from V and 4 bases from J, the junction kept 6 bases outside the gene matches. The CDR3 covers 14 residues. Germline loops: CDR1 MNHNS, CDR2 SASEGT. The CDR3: CASSGNRGATEAFF. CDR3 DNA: TGTGCCAGCAGTGGGAACAGGGGTGCCACTGAAGCTTTCTTT.

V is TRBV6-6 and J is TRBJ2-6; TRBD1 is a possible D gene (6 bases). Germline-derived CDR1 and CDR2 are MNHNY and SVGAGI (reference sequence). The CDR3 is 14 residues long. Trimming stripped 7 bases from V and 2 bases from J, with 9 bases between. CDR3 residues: CASIRGTGANVLTF. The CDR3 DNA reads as TGTGCCAGCATAAGGGGGACTGGGGCCAACGTCCTGACTTTC.

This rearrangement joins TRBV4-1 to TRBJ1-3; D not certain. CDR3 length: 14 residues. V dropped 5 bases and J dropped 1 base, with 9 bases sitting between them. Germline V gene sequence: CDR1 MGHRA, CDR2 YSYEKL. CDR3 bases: TGCGCCAGCAGCATCGAGGGTTCTGGAAACACCATATATTTT. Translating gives CASSIEGSGNTIYF.

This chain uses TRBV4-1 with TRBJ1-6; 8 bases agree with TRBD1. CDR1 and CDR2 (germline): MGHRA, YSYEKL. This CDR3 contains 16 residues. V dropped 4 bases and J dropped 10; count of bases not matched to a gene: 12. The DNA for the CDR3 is TGCGCCAGCAGCCGAGGAGGACAGGGCTCGGGCTCACCCCTCCACTTT. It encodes CASSRGGQGSGSPLHF.

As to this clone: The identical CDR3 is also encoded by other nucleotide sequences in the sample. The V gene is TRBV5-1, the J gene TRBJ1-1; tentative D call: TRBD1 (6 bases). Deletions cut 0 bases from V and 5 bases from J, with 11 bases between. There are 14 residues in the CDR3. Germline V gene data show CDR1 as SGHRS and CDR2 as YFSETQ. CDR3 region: CASSLEGGRTEAFF. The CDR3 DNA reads TGCGCCAGCAGCTTGGAGGGGGGCCGGACTGAAGCTTTCTTT.

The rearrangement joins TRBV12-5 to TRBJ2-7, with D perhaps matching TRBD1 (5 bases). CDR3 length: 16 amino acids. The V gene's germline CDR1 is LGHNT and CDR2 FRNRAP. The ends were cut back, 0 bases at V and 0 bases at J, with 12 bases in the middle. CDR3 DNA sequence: TGTGCTAGTGGTTTGGTTTGGCAGGGAAGCTCCTACGAGCAGTACTTC. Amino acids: CASGLVWQGSSYEQYF.

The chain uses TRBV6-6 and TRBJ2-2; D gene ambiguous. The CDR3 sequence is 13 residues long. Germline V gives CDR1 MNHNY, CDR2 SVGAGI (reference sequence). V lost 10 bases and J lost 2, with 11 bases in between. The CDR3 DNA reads TGTGCCACCAAGCAACGAAACACCGGGGAGCTGTTTTTT. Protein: CATKQRNTGELFF.

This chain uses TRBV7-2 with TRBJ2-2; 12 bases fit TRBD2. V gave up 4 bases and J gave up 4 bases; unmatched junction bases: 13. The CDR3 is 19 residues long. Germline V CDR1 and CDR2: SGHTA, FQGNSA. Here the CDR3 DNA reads TGTGCCAGCAGCTGGAAAGCTAGCGGGAGGGCCCTTTTCACCGGGGAGCTGTTTTTT. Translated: CASSWKASGRALFTGELFF.

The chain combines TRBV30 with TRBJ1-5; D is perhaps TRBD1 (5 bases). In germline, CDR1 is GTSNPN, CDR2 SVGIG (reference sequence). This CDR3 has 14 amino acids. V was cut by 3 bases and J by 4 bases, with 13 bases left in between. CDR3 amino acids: CAWSAGGGNQPQHF. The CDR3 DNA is TGTGCCTGGAGCGCGGGGGGGGGAAATCAGCCCCAGCATTTT.

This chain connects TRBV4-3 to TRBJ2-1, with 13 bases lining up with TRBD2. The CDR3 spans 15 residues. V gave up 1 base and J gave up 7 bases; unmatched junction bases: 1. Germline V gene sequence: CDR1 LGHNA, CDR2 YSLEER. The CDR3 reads CASSQGTSGSNEQFF. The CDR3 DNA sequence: TGCGCCAGCAGCCAAGGGACTAGCGGGAGTAATGAGCAGTTCTTC.

This CDR3 reads CASSSVGGNQPQHF. CDR3 nucleotide sequence: TGTGCCAGCAGCTCGGTGGGCGGTAATCAGCCCCAGCATTTT. The gene calls are TRBV7-8 and TRBJ1-5; D gene ambiguous. Between the trimmed V and J ends, which lost 4 bases and 4 bases, there was a span of 11 bases. Germline CDR1 SGHVS, CDR2 FQNEAQ. This CDR3 comprises 14 residues.

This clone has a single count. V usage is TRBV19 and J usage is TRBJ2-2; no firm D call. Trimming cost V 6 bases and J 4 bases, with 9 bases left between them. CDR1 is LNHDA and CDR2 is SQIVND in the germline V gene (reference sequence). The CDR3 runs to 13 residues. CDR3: CASSLSFTGELFF. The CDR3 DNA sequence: TGTGCCAGTAGCCTCAGCTTCACCGGGGAGCTGTTTTTT. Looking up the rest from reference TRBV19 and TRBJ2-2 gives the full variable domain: DGGITQSPKYLFRKEGQNVTLSCEQNLNHDAMYWYRQDPGQGLRLIYYSQIVNDFQKGDIAEGYSVSREKKESFPLTVTSAQKNPTAFYLCASSLSFTGELFFGEGSRLTVL.

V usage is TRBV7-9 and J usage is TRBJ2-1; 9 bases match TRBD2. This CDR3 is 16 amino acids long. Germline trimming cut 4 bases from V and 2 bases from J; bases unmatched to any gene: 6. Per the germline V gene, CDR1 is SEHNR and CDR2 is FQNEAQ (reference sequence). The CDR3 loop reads CASSSSSGSTYNEQFF. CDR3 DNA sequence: TGTGCCAGCAGCTCCAGTAGCGGGAGCACCTACAATGAGCAGTTCTTC.

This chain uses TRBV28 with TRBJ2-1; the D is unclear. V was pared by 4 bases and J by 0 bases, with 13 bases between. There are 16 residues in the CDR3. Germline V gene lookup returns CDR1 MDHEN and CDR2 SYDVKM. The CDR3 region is CASSYPGPSSYNEQFF. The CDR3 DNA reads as TGTGCCAGCAGTTACCCCGGACCGAGCTCCTACAATGAGCAGTTCTTC. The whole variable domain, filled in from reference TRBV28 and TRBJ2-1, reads DVKVTQSSRYLVKRTGEKVFLECVQDMDHENMFWYRQDPGLGLRLIYFSYDVKMKEKGDIPEGYSVSREKKERFSLILESASTNQTSMYLCASSYPGPSSYNEQFFGPGTRLTVL.

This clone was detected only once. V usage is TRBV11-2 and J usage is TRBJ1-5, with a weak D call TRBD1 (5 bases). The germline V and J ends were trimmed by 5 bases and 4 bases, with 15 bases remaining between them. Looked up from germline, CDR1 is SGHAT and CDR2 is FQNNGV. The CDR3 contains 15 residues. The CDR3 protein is CASSAGTVNNQPQHF. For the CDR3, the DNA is TGTGCCAGCAGCGCCGGGACCGTCAATAATCAGCCCCAGCATTTT.

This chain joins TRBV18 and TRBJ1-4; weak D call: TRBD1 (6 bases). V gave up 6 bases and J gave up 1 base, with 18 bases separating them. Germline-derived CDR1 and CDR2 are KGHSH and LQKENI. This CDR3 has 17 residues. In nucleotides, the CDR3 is TGTGCCAGCTCCTGGACAGATCTATCTGGAACTAATGAAAAACTGTTTTTT. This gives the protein CASSWTDLSGTNEKLFF.